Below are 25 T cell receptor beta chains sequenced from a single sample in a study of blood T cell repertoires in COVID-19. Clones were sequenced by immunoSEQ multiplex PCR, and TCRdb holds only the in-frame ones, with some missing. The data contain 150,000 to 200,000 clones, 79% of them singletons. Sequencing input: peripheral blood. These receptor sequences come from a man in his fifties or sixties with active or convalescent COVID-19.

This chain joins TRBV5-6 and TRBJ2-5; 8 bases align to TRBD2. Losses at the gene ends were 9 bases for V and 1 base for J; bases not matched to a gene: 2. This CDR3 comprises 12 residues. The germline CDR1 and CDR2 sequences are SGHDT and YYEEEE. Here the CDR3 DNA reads TGTGCCACCGGGACTAGCCAAGAGACCCAGTACTTC. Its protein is CATGTSQETQYF. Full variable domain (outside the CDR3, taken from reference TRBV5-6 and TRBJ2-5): DAGVTQSPTHLIKTRGQQVTLRCSPKSGHDTVSWYQQALGQGPQFIFQYYEEEERQRGNFPDRFSGHQFPNYSSELNVNALLLGDSALYLCATGTSQETQYFGPGTRLLVL.

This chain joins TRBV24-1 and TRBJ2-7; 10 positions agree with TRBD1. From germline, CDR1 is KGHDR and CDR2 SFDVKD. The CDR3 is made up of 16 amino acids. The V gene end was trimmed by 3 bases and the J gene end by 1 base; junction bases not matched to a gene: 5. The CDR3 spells CATSDPRDRGSYEQYF. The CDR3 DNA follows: TGTGCCACCAGTGATCCCCGGGACAGGGGTTCCTACGAGCAGTACTTC.

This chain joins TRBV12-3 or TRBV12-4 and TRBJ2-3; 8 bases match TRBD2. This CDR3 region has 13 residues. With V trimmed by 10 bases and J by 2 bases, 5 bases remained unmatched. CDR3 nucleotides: TGTGCCACGGACGGGAGGGCCACAGATACGCAGTATTTT. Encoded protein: CATDGRATDTQYF.

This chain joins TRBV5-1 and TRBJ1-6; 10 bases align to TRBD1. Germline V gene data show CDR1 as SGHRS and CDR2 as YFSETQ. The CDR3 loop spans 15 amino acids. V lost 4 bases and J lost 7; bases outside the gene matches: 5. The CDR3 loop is CASSRGTGENSPLHF. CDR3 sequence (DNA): TGCGCCAGCAGCCGAGGGACAGGGGAAAATTCACCCCTCCACTTT.

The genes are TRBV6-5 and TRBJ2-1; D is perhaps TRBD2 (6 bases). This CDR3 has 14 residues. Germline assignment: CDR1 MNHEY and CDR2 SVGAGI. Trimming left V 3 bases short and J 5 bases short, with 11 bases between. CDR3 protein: CASSYSGGNNEQFF. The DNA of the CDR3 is TGTGCCAGCAGTTATTCGGGCGGGAACAATGAGCAGTTCTTC.

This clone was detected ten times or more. This CDR3 reads CASSSGRQGANQPQHF. The CDR3 DNA is TGTGCCAGCAGCTCAGGGAGACAGGGGGCGAATCAGCCCCAGCATTTT. The gene calls are TRBV7-9 and TRBJ1-5, with 10 nucleotides matching TRBD1. V trimming: 4 bases; J trimming: 4 bases; junction bases outside the gene matches: 7. The germline V gene has CDR1 SEHNR and CDR2 FQNEAQ (reference sequence). The CDR3 has 16 amino acids.

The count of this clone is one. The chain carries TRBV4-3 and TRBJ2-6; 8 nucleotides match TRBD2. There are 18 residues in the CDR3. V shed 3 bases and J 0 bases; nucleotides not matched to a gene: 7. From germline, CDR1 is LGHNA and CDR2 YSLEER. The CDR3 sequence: CASSHRLALSSGANVLTF. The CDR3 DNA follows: TGCGCCAGCAGCCACAGACTAGCGCTTAGCTCTGGGGCCAACGTCCTGACTTTC.

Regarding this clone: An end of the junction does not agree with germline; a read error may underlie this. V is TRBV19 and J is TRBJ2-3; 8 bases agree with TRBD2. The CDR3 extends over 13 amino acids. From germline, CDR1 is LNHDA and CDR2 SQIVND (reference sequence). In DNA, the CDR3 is TGTGCCAGTAGTTGGACTAGCAGAGATACGCAGTATTTT. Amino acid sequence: CASSWTSRDTQYF.

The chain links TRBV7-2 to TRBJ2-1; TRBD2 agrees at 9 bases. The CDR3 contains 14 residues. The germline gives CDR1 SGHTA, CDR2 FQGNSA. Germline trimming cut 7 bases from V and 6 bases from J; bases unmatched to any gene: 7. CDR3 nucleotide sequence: TGTGCCAGCAACGCCGGGACTAGCAGCAATGAGCAGTTCTTC. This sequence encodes CASNAGTSSNEQFF.

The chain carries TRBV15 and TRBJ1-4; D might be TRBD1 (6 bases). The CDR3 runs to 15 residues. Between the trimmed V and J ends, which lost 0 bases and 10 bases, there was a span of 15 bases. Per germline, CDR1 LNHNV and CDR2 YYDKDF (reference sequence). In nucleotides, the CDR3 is TGTGCCACCAGCAGAGAGAGGGGGGGAGGCCGAAAACTGTTTTTT. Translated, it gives CATSRERGGGRKLFF.

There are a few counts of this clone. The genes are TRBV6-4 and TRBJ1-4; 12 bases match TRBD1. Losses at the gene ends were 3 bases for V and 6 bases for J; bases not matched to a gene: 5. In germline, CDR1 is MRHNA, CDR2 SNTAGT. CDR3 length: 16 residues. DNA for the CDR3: TGTGCCAGCAGTGAAGGGACAGGGGGCGGCGATGAAAAACTGTTTTTT. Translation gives CASSEGTGGGDEKLFF.

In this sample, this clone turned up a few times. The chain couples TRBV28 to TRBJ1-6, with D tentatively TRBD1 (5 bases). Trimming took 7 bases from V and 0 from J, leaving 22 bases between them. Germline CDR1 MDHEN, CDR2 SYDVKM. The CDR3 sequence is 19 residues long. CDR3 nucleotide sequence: TGTGCCAGCATTGCCTCGGGGGACTTGCTAAGCTCCTATAATTCACCCCTCCACTTT. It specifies CASIASGDLLSSYNSPLHF.

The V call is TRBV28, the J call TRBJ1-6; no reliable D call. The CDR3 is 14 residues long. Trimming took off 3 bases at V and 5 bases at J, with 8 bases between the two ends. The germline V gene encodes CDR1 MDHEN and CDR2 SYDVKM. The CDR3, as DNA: TGTGCCAGCAGTTTGCCAGAAGATAATTCACCCCTCCACTTT. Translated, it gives CASSLPEDNSPLHF.

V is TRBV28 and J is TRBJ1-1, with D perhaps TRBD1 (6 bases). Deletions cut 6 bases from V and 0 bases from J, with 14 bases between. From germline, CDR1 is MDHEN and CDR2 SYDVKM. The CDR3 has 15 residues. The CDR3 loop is CASSLGQLMNTEAFF. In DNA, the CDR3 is TGTGCCAGCAGCCTCGGACAGCTGATGAACACTGAAGCTTTCTTT.

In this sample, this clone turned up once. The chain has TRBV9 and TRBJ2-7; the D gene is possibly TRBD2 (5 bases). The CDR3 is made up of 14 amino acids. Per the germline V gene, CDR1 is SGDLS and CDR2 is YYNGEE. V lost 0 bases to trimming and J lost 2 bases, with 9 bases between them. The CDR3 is CASSVESGAYEQYF. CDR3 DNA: TGTGCCAGCAGCGTAGAGAGCGGAGCCTACGAGCAGTACTTC.

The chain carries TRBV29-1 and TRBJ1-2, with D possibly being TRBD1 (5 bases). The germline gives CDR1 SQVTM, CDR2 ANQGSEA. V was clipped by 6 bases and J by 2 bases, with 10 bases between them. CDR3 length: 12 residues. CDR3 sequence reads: CSVPQENYGYTF. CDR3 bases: TGCAGCGTCCCACAGGAGAACTATGGCTACACCTTC.

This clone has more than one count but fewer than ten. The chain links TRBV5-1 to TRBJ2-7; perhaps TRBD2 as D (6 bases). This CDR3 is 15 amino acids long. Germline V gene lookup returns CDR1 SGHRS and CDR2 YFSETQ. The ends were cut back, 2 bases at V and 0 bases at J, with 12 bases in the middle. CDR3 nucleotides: TGCGCCAGCAGCTTAGAATCGGGGGACTCCTACGAGCAGTACTTC. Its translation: CASSLESGDSYEQYF.

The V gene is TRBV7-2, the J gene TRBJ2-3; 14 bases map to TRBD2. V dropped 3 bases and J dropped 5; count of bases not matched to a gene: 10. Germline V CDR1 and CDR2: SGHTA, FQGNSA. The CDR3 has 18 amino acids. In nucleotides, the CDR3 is TGTGCCAGCAGCTTTCGGACTAGCGGGAGGAGGGCCGTAGATACGCAGTATTTT. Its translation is CASSFRTSGRRAVDTQYF.

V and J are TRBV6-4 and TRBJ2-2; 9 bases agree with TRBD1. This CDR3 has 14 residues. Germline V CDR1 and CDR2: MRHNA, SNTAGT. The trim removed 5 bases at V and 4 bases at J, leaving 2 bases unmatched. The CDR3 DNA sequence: TGTGCCAGCAGTCGGACAGGGGCCACCGGGGAGCTGTTTTTT. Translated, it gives CASSRTGATGELFF.

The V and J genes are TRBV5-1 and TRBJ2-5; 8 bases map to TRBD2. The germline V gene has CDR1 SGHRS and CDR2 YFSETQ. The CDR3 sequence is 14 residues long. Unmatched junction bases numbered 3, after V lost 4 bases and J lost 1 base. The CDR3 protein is CASSELAVQETQYF. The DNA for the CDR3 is TGCGCCAGCAGCGAACTAGCGGTCCAAGAGACCCAGTACTTC.

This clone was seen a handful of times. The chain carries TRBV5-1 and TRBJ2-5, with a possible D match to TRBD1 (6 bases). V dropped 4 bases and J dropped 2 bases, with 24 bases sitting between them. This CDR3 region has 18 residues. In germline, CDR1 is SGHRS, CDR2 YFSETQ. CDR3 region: CASSPIKPRRDTQETQYF. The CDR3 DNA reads TGCGCCAGCAGCCCTATTAAGCCCCGTAGGGACACGCAAGAGACCCAGTACTTC.

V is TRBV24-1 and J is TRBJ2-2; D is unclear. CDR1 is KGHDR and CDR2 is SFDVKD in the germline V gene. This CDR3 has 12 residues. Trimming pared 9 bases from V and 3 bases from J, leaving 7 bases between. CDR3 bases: TGTGCCACCGCGGCGGACACCGGGGAGCTGTTTTTT. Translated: CATAADTGELFF.

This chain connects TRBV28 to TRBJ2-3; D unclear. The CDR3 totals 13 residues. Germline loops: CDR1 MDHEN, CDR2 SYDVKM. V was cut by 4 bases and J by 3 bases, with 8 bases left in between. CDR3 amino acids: CASSSSGTDTQYF. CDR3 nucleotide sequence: TGTGCCAGCAGTTCGTCAGGAACAGATACGCAGTATTTT.

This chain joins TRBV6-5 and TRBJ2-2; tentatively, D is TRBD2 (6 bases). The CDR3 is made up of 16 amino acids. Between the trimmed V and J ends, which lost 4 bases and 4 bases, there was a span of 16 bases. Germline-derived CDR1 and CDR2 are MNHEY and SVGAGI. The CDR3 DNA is TGTGCCAGCAGTTTTAGGGCTCTCGGGAGCACCGGGGAGCTGTTTTTT. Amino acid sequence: CASSFRALGSTGELFF.

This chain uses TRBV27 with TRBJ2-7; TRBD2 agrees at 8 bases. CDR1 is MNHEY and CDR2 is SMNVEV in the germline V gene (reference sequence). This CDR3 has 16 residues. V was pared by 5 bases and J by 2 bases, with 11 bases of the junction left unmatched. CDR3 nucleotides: TGTGCCAGCAGTGGCCTGACCAGCGGGAGTGCCTACGAGCAGTACTTC. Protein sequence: CASSGLTSGSAYEQYF.